This T cell receptor (beta chain) was sequenced during a study of response to subunit inactivated influenza vaccine (dated by TCRdb to 2016 to 2018). Concerning the study at large: To follow how T cells responded to a trivalent subunit inactivated influenza vaccine, the researchers relied on deep quantitative profiling of the T cell receptor repertoire.

V lost 2 bases and J lost 3 bases; the stretch between them is 11 bases long. The CDR3, cysteine through phenylalanine, is 14 amino acids long. Just the 42-base CDR3 DNA is kept, in frame starting at base 1. Broad study findings and their caveats: The authors suggested that each seasonal influenza vaccination may recruit only a limited number of new T cells.

Receptors were amplified or captured by RT-PCR. The listed sequencing device is Illumina HiSeq 2500. In TCRdb, the public reads were trimmed at Q25 with fastp and aligned with MiXCR, with productive beta chains retained. Rows matching on CDR3 protein sequence are summarized as one entry with the most common DNA and genes. The table for this sample lists about 780,000 distinct CDR3 sequences; under 20% of them were counted only once. Of the sample, roughly a tenth falls within the top ten clones. This clonotype was observed at least ten times. Its antigen target is currently unknown. No much larger clonotype is one base removed from it; base qualities were not supplied.

This material consisted of PBMCs from blood, taken 4 to 6 days after vaccination. The TCR comes from a man aged 45-65 years who received an inactivated influenza vaccine. Donor details come from another sample of the same person, matched by shared clones. The rearranged chain carries TRBV12-3 or TRBV12-4 and TRBJ2-7, with the D gene too uncertain to name. The CDR3 corresponds to CASSLQRTVYEQYF. The bases read TGTGCCAGCAGTTTACAGAGGACCGTCTACGAGCAGTACTTC.